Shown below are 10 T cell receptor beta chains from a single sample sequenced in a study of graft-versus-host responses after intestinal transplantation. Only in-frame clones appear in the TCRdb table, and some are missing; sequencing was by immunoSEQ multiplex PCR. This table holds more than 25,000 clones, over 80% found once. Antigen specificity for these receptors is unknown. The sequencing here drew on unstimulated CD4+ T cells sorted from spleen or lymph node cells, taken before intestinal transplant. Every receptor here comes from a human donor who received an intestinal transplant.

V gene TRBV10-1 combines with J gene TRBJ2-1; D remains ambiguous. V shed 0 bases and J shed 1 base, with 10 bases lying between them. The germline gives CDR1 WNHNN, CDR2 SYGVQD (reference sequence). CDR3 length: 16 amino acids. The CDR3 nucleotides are TGCGCCAGCAGTGAGTCGAACGGGTTATCCTACAATGAGCAGTTCTTC. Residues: CASSESNGLSYNEQFF.

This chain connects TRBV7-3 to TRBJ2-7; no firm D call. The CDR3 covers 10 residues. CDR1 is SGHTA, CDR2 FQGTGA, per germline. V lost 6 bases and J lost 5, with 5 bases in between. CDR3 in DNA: TGTGCCAGCAGTTCTGACGAGCAGTACTTC. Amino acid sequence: CASSSDEQYF.

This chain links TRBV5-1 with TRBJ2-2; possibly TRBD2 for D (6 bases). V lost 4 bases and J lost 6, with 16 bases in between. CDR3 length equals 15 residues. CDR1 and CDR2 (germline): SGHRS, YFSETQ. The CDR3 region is CASSAEDGGSGELFF. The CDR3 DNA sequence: TGCGCCAGCAGCGCAGAGGACGGAGGGTCCGGGGAGCTGTTTTTT.

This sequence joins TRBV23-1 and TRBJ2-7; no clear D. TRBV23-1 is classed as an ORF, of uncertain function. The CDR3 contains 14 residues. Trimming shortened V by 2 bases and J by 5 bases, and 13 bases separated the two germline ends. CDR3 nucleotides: TGCGCCAGCAGTCAAGGTAGGGTGAAAGACGAGCAGTACTTC. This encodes CASSQGRVKDEQYF.

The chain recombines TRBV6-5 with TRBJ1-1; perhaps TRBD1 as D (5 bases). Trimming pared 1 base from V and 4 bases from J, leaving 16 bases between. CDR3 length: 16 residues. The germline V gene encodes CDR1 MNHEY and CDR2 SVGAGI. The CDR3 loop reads CASSYYTGTSGTEAFF. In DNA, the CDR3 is TGTGCCAGCAGTTACTATACCGGGACTAGCGGCACTGAAGCTTTCTTT.

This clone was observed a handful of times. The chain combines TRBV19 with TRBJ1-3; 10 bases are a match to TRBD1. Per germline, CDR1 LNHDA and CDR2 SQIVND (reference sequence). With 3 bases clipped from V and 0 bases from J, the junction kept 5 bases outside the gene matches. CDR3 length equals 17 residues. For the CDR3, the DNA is TGTGCCAGTAGTATTAGGGACAGGGGCCTCTCTGGAAACACCATATATTTT. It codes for CASSIRDRGLSGNTIYF. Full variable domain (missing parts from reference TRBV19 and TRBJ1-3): DGGITQSPKYLFRKEGQNVTLSCEQNLNHDAMYWYRQDPGQGLRLIYYSQIVNDFQKGDIAEGYSVSREKKESFPLTVTSAQKNPTAFYLCASSIRDRGLSGNTIYFGEGSWLTVV.

Here the CDR3 reads CSATDRDTQYF. The CDR3 DNA reads TGCAGTGCCACTGACAGAGATACGCAGTATTTT. The chain couples TRBV20-1 to TRBJ2-3; a possible D gene is TRBD1 (5 bases). CDR1 and CDR2 from the germline V gene are DFQATT and SNEGSKA (reference sequence). Trimming pared 6 bases from V and 5 bases from J, leaving 9 bases between. The CDR3 totals 11 residues.

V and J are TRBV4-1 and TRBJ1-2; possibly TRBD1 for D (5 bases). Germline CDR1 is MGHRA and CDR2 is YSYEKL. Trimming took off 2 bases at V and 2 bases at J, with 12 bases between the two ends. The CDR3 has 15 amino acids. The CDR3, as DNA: TGCGCCAGCAGCCAAACCCGGGGGGTAAACTATGGCTACACCTTC. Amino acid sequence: CASSQTRGVNYGYTF.

CDR3 coding DNA: TGTGCCAGCAGCCTCAGGGGCAATGATTCACCCCTCCACTTT. Translating gives CASSLRGNDSPLHF. This rearrangement joins TRBV6-1 to TRBJ1-6; the D gene is possibly TRBD1 (6 bases). The CDR3 is 14 residues long. Trimming removed 6 bases at V and 8 bases at J, with 14 bases between. Per germline, CDR1 MNHNS and CDR2 SASEGT.

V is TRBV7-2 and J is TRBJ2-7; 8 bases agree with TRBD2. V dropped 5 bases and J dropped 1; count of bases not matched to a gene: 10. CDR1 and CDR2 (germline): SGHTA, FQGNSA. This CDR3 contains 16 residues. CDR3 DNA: TGTGCCAGCAGCGCTCCAGCGGGGGCCATATCCTACGAGCAGTACTTC. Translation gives CASSAPAGAISYEQYF.